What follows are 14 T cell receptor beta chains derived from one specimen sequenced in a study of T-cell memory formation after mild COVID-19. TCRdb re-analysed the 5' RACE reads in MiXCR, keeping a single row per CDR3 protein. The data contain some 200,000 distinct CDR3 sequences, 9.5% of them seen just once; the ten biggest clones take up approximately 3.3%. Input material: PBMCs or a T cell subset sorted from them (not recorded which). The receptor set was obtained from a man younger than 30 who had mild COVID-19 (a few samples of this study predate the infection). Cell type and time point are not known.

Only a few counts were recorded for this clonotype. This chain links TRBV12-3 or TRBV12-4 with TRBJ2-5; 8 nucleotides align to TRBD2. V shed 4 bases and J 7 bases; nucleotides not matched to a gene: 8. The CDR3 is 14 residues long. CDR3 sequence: CASSSEAGVRTQYF. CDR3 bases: TGTGCCAGCAGTTCAGAAGCGGGGGTGCGGACCCAGTACTTC.

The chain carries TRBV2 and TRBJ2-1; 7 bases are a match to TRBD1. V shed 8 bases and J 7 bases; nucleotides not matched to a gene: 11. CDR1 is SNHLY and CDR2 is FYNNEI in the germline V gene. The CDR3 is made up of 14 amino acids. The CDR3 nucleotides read TGTGCCAGCCGCCCGGGACAGCCCGGTAATGAGCAGTTCTTC. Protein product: CASRPGQPGNEQFF.

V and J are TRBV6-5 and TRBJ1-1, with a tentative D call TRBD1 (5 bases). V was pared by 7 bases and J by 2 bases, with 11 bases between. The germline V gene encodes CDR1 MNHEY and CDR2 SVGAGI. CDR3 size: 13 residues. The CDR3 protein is CASKGRVNTEAFF. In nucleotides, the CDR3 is TGTGCCAGCAAGGGCAGGGTAAACACTGAAGCTTTCTTT.

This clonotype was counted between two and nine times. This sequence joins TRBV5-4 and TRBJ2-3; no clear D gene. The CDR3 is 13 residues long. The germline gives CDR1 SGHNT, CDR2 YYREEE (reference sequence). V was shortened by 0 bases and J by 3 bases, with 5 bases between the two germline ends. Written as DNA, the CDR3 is TGTGCCAGCAGCTTGGAAACAACAGATACGCAGTATTTT. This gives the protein CASSLETTDTQYF. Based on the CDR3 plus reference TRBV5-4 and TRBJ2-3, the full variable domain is ETGVTQSPTHLIKTRGQQVTLRCSSQSGHNTVSWYQQALGQGPQFIFQYYREEENGRGNFPPRFSGLQFPNYSSELNVNALELDDSALYLCASSLETTDTQYFGPGTRLTVL.

The CDR3 loop reads CASSPRHSEQFF. The CDR3 DNA reads TGTGCCAGCAGCCCCCGACACAGTGAGCAGTTCTTC. This chain uses TRBV7-2 with TRBJ2-1; D is unresolved. The CDR3 spans 12 residues. Trimming pared 5 bases from V and 9 bases from J, leaving 11 bases between. CDR1 and CDR2 (germline): SGHTA, FQGNSA.

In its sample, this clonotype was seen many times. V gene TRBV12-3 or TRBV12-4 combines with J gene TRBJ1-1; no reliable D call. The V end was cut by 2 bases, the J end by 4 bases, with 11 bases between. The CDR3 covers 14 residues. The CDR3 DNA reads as TGTGCCAGCAGTTTATACCCAGGTACCACTGAAGCTTTCTTT. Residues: CASSLYPGTTEAFF.

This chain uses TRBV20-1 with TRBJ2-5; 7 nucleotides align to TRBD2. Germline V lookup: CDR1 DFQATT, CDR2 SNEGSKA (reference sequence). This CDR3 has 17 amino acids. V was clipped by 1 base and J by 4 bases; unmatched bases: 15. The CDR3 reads CSARVAPGAGWGETQYF. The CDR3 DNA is TGCAGTGCTAGAGTCGCCCCGGGAGCGGGGTGGGGAGAGACCCAGTACTTC.

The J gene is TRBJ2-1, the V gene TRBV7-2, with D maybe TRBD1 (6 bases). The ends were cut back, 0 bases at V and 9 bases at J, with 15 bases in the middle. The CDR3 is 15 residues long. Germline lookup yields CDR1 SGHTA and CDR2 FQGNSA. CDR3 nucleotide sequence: TGTGCCAGCAGCTTAGCAATCCCAGGGGTCCCTGAGCAGTTCTTC. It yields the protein CASSLAIPGVPEQFF.

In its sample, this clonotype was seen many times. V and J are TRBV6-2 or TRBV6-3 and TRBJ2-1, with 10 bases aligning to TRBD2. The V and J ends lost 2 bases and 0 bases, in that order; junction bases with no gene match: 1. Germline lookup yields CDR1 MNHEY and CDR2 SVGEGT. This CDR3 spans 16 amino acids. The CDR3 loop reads CASSYPSGSSYNEQFF. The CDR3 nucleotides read TGTGCCAGCAGTTACCCTAGCGGGAGCTCCTACAATGAGCAGTTCTTC.

The CDR3 reads CSPMAVWAATGYEQYV. CDR3 DNA sequence: TGCAGCCCCATGGCCGTGTGGGCAGCTACGGGGTACGAGCAGTACGTC. The gene calls are TRBV29-1 and TRBJ2-7; D might be TRBD2 (5 bases). Trimming took off 8 bases at V and 4 bases at J, with 27 bases between the two ends. The germline V gene has CDR1 SQVTM and CDR2 ANQGSEA. This CDR3 has 16 amino acids.

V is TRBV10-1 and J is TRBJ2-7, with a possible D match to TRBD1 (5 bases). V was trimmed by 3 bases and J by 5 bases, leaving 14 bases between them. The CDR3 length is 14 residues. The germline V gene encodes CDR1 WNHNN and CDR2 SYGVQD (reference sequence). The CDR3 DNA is TGCGCCAGCAGTGATCACCGCAGGGTACACGAGCAGTACTTC. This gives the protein CASSDHRRVHEQYF.

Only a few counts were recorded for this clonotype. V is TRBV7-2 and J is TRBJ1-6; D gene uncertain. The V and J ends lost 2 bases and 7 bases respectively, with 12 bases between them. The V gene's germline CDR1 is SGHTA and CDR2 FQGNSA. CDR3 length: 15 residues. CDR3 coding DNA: TGTGCCAGCAGCTTACAGGCCCTAGGCAATTCACCCCTCCACTTT. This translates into CASSLQALGNSPLHF.

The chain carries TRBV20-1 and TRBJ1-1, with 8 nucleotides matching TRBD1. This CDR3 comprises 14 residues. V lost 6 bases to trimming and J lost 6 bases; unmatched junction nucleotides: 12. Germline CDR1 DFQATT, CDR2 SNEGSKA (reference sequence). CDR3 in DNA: TGCAGTGCACAGGACCCCAGGGGGCAGTCTGAAGCTTTCTTT. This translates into CSAQDPRGQSEAFF.

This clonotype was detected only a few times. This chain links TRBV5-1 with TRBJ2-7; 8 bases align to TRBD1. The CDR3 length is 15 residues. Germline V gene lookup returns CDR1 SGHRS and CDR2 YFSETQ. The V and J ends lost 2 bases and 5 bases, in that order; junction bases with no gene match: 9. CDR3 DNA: TGCGCCAGCAGCTTACAGGGACAGGCGTCCGACGAGCAGTACTTC. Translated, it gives CASSLQGQASDEQYF.